This TCR beta chain was identified during a study of blood T cells in healthy people across ages (dated by TCRdb to about 2015). General notes on the study: In model experiments, template switching captured about one uniquely barcoded TCR beta cDNA molecule for every two T cells. Using deep sequencing normalized with unique cDNA molecular identifiers, the study measured how TCR beta repertoire diversity changes with age. The donors were split into four age groups: young (average 16 years), middle-aged (about 40), aged (approximately 60) and long-lived (under 85). Donors of different ages were randomly distributed across sequencing lanes to avoid experimental bias. For two donors (one aged 18 to 29 and one aged 80 or older), the study analyzed two additional independent replicas of 1 million unique cDNA reads from the same blood draw.

Libraries came from 5' RACE. The sequencer was an Illumina HiSeq 2500. A second PCR of about 6 to 11 cycles was run with a J-beta primer mix and a sample-barcoded 5' primer. A unique molecular identifier was introduced onto each TCR beta cDNA molecule by a template-switch 5' adaptor carrying 12 random nucleotides. At least 2.5 million CDR3-containing paired-end reads were obtained from each sample. All of the RNA was converted into first-strand cDNA using the Mint cDNA synthesis kit, with a TRBC-specific oligonucleotide serving as the primer. Following uracil-DNA glycosylase treatment, a first 18-cycle PCR with universal primers M1SS and BC2_uni_R was performed on all cDNA. The paper's processing steps were these. Normalization of each sample was performed by random selection of 1 million high-quality reads, each carrying a distinct molecular identifier. Reads sharing molecular identifiers were discarded rather than binned into consensus sequences. MiTCR, set to a Q25 quality threshold and the strictest error-elimination algorithm, was used for CDR3 identification, clonotype clustering and error correction. Lower-bound total TCR beta diversity was estimated with a nonparametric unseen species model using Euler transformation. TCRdb reran the public reads through fastp at Q25 and MiXCR, keeping productive beta chains. Every CDR3 protein is listed once, alongside the most common genes and DNA of its rows. The V and J calls, along with clone size, are taken from TCRdb and not from the paper's own processing. The sample contains some 1.5 million distinct CDR3 sequences, about 30% of them found a single time. Roughly 8% of the sample comes from the top ten.

Counted from cysteine to phenylalanine, this CDR3 has 13 amino acids. Solely the CDR3 DNA is kept, with 39 bases framed from the first base. From V the trimming removes 0 bases and from J it removes 2 bases, while the gene matches leave 1 base of the junction unaccounted for. The germline V gene (reference sequence) specifies DFQATT as CDR1 and SNEGSKA as CDR2. This clonotype was seen many times. The specificity of this receptor is unknown. Base quality data are lacking; no much larger clone is found one base away. The paper as a whole reports these results and caveats: Compared with the aged group, more naive CD4+ T cells, fewer expanded clones and increased TCR diversity were shown by the long-lived group, suggesting age selection. There was a strong correlation between observed TCR beta diversity and the percentage of naive T cells measured by flow cytometry. Observed TCR beta diversity per million T cells fell roughly linearly with age, and a significant reduction was already apparent by age roughly 40. Because the CMV infection status of the donors was unknown, age-related changes in expanded clonotypes may potentially have been confounded. Bulk unsorted PBMC profiling prevented conclusive comparison of naive and antigen-experienced compartments. Total diversity estimates from one million sequenced T cells were considered lower bounds and underestimates.

The donors were around 39 Caucasian individuals from Russia, aged 6 to 90 years, who were systemically healthy. Around 10 milliliters of peripheral blood were drawn from each donor into EDTA-treated Vacutainer tubes. Ficoll-Paque density-gradient centrifugation was used to isolate PBMCs, with at least 7 million per sample. Trizol reagent was used to extract total RNA from PBMCs, with at least 5.5 micrograms per sample. Naive CD45RAhigh/CD27high T cell percentages were measured by flow cytometry on a PBMC aliquot from every donor. The V gene is TRBV20-1 and the J gene is TRBJ2-7; a stretch of 7 junction bases matches TRBD2. The sequenced sample consisted of blood. This receptor was taken from a woman younger than 45 in good health. The CDR3: CSARELATYEQYF. The DNA sequence reads TGCAGTGCTAGAGAACTAGCGACCTACGAGCAGTACTTC.